The 32 T cell receptor beta chains presented below share a single source sample, sequenced in a study of T-cell reconstitution after alpha-beta-depleted transplantation in children. Using unique molecular identifiers, the investigators prepared the TCRbeta library. Each CDR3 protein gets one entry after TCRdb re-called the PCR reads with MiXCR. This sample has 450,000 to 500,000 distinct CDR3 sequences; roughly an eighth occur once, and the top ten carry under 7%. Sequenced material: PBMCs from the stem cell graft donor, taken from the stem cell graft. The receptors originated from a human donor who donated a stem cell graft to a child with combined immunodeficiency.

This clonotype was seen at least ten times. The V and J genes are TRBV20-1 and TRBJ2-1; D unresolved. This CDR3 is 8 amino acids long. Germline CDR1 DFQATT, CDR2 SNEGSKA (reference sequence). CDR3 residues: CRVNEQFF. CDR3 coding DNA: TGCAGAGTCAATGAGCAGTTCTTC.

In its sample, this clonotype was seen many times. V gene TRBV6-5 combines with J gene TRBJ1-2; tentatively, D is TRBD1 (6 bases). V lost 5 bases to trimming and J lost 4 bases, with 20 bases between them. Germline CDR1 and CDR2: MNHEY and SVGAGI. CDR3 length: 16 amino acids. The CDR3 protein is CASSIGGSLDRYGYTF. CDR3 nucleotides: TGTGCCAGCAGTATCGGGGGCTCCCTGGATCGCTATGGCTACACCTTC.

This clonotype was observed a few times. The genes are TRBV3-1 and TRBJ1-1, with D perhaps matching TRBD1 (5 bases). CDR1 is LGHDT and CDR2 is YNNKEL in the germline V gene (reference sequence). This CDR3 has 15 residues. V was trimmed by 1 base and J by 0 bases, leaving 9 bases between them. The CDR3 reads CASSQAQGLNTEAFF. As DNA, the CDR3 is TGTGCCAGCAGCCAAGCGCAGGGATTGAACACTGAAGCTTTCTTT.

In the case of this clonotype: At one end the junction does not follow the germline gene, possibly because of a read error. The chain combines TRBV10-3 with TRBJ2-3; 11 positions match TRBD2. Germline lookup yields CDR1 ENHRY and CDR2 SYGVKD. The CDR3 is made up of 13 amino acids. The CDR3, as DNA: TGTGCCATCAGTGAGGAGTTTAGCGGGAGGGCGGATTTT. Amino acids: CAISEEFSGRADF.

This clonotype appeared many times. The chain joins TRBV6-1 to TRBJ2-3; a possible D gene is TRBD2 (7 bases). Germline CDR1 and CDR2: MNHNS and SASEGT. Trimming took off 6 bases at V and 0 bases at J, with 13 bases between the two ends. The length of the CDR3 is 15 residues. The CDR3 DNA reads as TGTGCCAGCAGACGGGGGGCGGGGAGCACAGATACGCAGTATTTT. Residues: CASRRGAGSTDTQYF.

This clonotype was seen only a few times. This chain links TRBV29-1 with TRBJ2-1, with D unresolved. V was cut by 7 bases and J by 10 bases, with 20 bases left in between. This CDR3 is built from 13 residues. CDR1 is SQVTM, CDR2 ANQGSEA, per germline. Written as DNA, the CDR3 is TGCAGCGGGGTCGGGCGTGTCCAGACCGAGCAGTTCTTC. This sequence encodes CSGVGRVQTEQFF.

The sample holds many counts of this clonotype. The gene calls are TRBV29-1 and TRBJ2-1; TRBD2 agrees at 12 bases. The CDR3 has 19 residues. V was clipped by 2 bases and J by 9 bases; unmatched bases: 20. Germline CDR1 SQVTM, CDR2 ANQGSEA. DNA of the CDR3: TGCAGCGTTGAAAGTTGGAGGACTAGCGGGATCCGGCCCTCCGGTGAGCAGTTCTTC. Its protein is CSVESWRTSGIRPSGEQFF.

This clonotype has a count of ten or more. This sequence joins TRBV7-9 and TRBJ2-1, with TRBD2 identical over 8 bases. The V gene's germline CDR1 is SEHNR and CDR2 FQNEAQ (reference sequence). Unmatched junction bases numbered 6, after V lost 7 bases and J lost 7 bases. This CDR3 is built from 13 residues. CDR3: CASTRGESNEQFF. For the CDR3, the DNA is TGTGCCAGCACGCGGGGGGAGTCGAATGAGCAGTTCTTC.

This chain joins TRBV6-2 or TRBV6-3 and TRBJ1-5, with D unclear. Germline V lookup: CDR1 MNHEY, CDR2 SVGEGT. This CDR3 contains 13 residues. Trimming cost V 3 bases and J 6 bases, with 9 bases left between them. The CDR3 sequence: CASSYWAGQPQHF. CDR3 coding DNA: TGTGCCAGCAGTTATTGGGCGGGTCAGCCCCAGCATTTT.

This clonotype was recorded a few times. CDR3 protein: CASSEYYGYTF. In nucleotides, the CDR3 is TGTGCCAGCAGTGAATACTATGGCTACACCTTC. This chain uses TRBV25-1 with TRBJ1-2; no clear D. Germline V gives CDR1 MGHDK, CDR2 SYGVNS. The V end lost 0 bases, the J end lost 4 bases, and 0 bases lay between the germline ends. CDR3 length: 11 residues.

In this sample, this clonotype turned up many times. The rearrangement links TRBV2 to TRBJ1-5; possibly TRBD1 for D (5 bases). There are 14 residues in the CDR3. The V end was cut by 4 bases, the J end by 0 bases, with 7 bases between. In germline, CDR1 is SNHLY, CDR2 FYNNEI. CDR3 loop: CASSVGVSNQPQHF. CDR3 coding DNA: TGTGCCAGCAGTGTAGGGGTTAGCAATCAGCCCCAGCATTTT.

V usage is TRBV6-2 or TRBV6-3 and J usage is TRBJ2-1; 10 nucleotides align to TRBD1. J gave up 7 bases and V 0 bases, and 9 bases lay outside the gene matches. In germline, CDR1 is MNHEY, CDR2 SVGEGT. This CDR3 has 17 residues. CDR3 DNA sequence: TGTGCCAGCAGTTACTCCCCACCGGGACAGGGGTTGAATGAGCAGTTCTTC. Translated, it gives CASSYSPPGQGLNEQFF.

This clonotype has more than one count but fewer than ten. The chain has TRBV5-1 and TRBJ1-5, with 8 positions matching TRBD1. Germline CDR1 reads SGHRS; CDR2 reads YFSETQ. With V trimmed by 4 bases and J by 1 base, 4 bases remained unmatched. The CDR3 sequence is 15 residues long. CDR3 sequence reads: CASSPGQASNQPQHF. The CDR3 nucleotides are TGCGCCAGCAGCCCGGGACAGGCAAGCAATCAGCCCCAGCATTTT.

This clonotype has more than one count but fewer than ten. The chain combines TRBV7-9 with TRBJ1-1; tentatively, D is TRBD1 (6 bases). Germline assignment: CDR1 SEHNR and CDR2 FQNEAQ (reference sequence). The CDR3 is 14 amino acids. The V end lost 5 bases, the J end lost 4 bases, and 14 bases lay between the germline ends. The CDR3 loop is CASSAQGPVTEAFF. The CDR3 nucleotides are TGTGCCAGCAGCGCACAGGGTCCTGTCACTGAAGCTTTCTTT.

This clonotype was seen only a few times. V is TRBV15 and J is TRBJ2-1, with 8 bases identical to TRBD2. V trimming: 4 bases; J trimming: 5 bases; junction bases outside the gene matches: 10. CDR3 length equals 16 residues. CDR1 is LNHNV, CDR2 YYDKDF, per germline (reference sequence). CDR3 loop: CATSTAGTSYDNEQFF. The CDR3 nucleotides are TGTGCCACCAGCACCGCCGGGACTAGTTACGACAATGAGCAGTTCTTC.

This clonotype showed up many times. The V call is TRBV5-6, the J call TRBJ1-4; 9 nucleotides align to TRBD1. The CDR3 is 15 residues long. In germline, CDR1 is SGHDT, CDR2 YYEEEE. Trimming cost V 1 base and J 4 bases; bases outside gene matches: 2. CDR3 DNA sequence: TGTGCCAGCAGCTTGTGGGACAGGGATAATGAAAAACTGTTTTTT. Protein product: CASSLWDRDNEKLFF.

There are a few counts of this clonotype. The genes are TRBV5-4 and TRBJ2-3; 10 nucleotides align to TRBD2. CDR1 is SGHNT, CDR2 YYREEE, per germline (reference sequence). The CDR3 consists of 12 residues. V shed 4 bases, J shed 8 bases, and the junction held 1 base outside the gene matches. The CDR3 sequence is CASSERGGTQYF. The CDR3 bases are TGTGCCAGCAGCGAGCGGGGGGGTACGCAGTATTTT.

This clonotype was seen repeatedly, ten times or more. This chain links TRBV12-3 or TRBV12-4 with TRBJ1-4; the match to TRBD1 covers 7 bases. The CDR3 length is 15 residues. Losses at the gene ends were 5 bases for V and 8 bases for J; bases not matched to a gene: 11. The CDR3 loop is CASSPAGTAGEKLFF. CDR3 DNA: TGTGCCAGCAGTCCAGCCGGGACAGCTGGGGAAAAACTGTTTTTT.

This clonotype was counted a few times. The chain combines TRBV30 with TRBJ2-1; D unclear. Germline V gene data show CDR1 as GTSNPN and CDR2 as SVGIG (reference sequence). The CDR3 runs 12 residues. Trimming removed 4 bases at V and 10 bases at J, with 14 bases between. CDR3: CAWNRLLREQFF. CDR3 nucleotides: TGTGCCTGGAATCGCCTACTGCGGGAGCAGTTCTTC.

The chain employs TRBV20-1 and TRBJ2-7, with D possibly being TRBD1 (6 bases). With 6 bases removed from V and 2 bases from J, the gap between germline ends came to 11 bases. The CDR3 length is 12 residues. Germline CDR1 is DFQATT and CDR2 is SNEGSKA (reference sequence). CDR3 nucleotide sequence: TGCAGTGCCCTTGAGGGGGCCTACGAGCAGTACTTC. It codes for CSALEGAYEQYF.

J is TRBJ2-1 and V is TRBV11-2, with D perhaps given as TRBD1 or TRBD2 (5 bases each). Looked up from germline, CDR1 is SGHAT and CDR2 is FQNNGV. The ends were cut back, 5 bases at V and 4 bases at J, with 15 bases in the middle. The CDR3 is made up of 15 amino acids. CDR3: CASSLTGTIYNEQFF. For the CDR3, the DNA is TGTGCCAGCAGCCTGACCGGGACCATTTACAATGAGCAGTTCTTC.

This clonotype was detected ten times or more. The rearrangement uses TRBV12-3 or TRBV12-4 and TRBJ1-4; a possible D gene is TRBD1 (6 bases). With 1 base removed from V and 5 bases from J, the gap between germline ends came to 8 bases. CDR3 length: 14 residues. The CDR3 DNA is TGTGCCAGCAGTTTAGGAGGGGGGAATGAAAAACTGTTTTTT. This gives the protein CASSLGGGNEKLFF.

This clonotype has just a few counts. The rearrangement links TRBV12-3 or TRBV12-4 to TRBJ1-1; D uncertain. This CDR3 has 15 amino acids. V was cut by 0 bases and J by 1 base, with 9 bases left in between. The CDR3 bases are TGTGCCAGCAGTTTAGCGCTCGGGCGGAACACTGAAGCTTTCTTT. The encoded protein is CASSLALGRNTEAFF.

J is TRBJ2-4 and V is TRBV2, with D tentatively TRBD1 (7 bases). Germline CDR1 reads SNHLY; CDR2 reads FYNNEI. This CDR3 contains 12 residues. V was shortened by 7 bases and J by 11 bases, with 15 bases between the two germline ends. As DNA, the CDR3 is TGTGCCAGCACTCTCGACAGGGAGGTTCAGTACTTC. Encoded protein: CASTLDREVQYF.

This clonotype was seen ten or more times. CDR3 sequence reads: CASSPQVTQYF. CDR3 nucleotide sequence: TGTGCCAGCAGTCCGCAGGTAACCCAGTACTTC. V and J are TRBV6-2 or TRBV6-3 and TRBJ2-5; no definite D call. CDR1 is MNHEY and CDR2 is SVGEGT in the germline V gene. The CDR3 contains 11 residues. The germline V and J ends were trimmed by 5 bases and 8 bases, with 9 bases remaining between them.

In this sample, this clonotype turned up a few times. This chain connects TRBV12-3 or TRBV12-4 to TRBJ2-7; D is ambiguous. The V end lost 1 base, the J end lost 1 base, and 11 bases lay between the germline ends. The CDR3 spans 15 residues. The CDR3 reads CASSLVWTESYEQYF. The CDR3 nucleotides are TGTGCCAGCAGTTTAGTTTGGACCGAGTCCTACGAGCAGTACTTC.

The chain joins TRBV12-3 or TRBV12-4 to TRBJ2-5; 15 nucleotides match TRBD2. This CDR3 spans 19 amino acids. In DNA form, the CDR3 reads TGTACCATCTCCCCCGAAGGACTAGCGGGAGGGCCGAGAAGGGAGACCCAGTACTTC. This sequence encodes CTISPEGLAGGPRRETQYF.

This clonotype was counted only a few times. V and J are TRBV7-3 and TRBJ2-1; D may correspond to TRBD1 or TRBD2 (5 bases each). CDR3 size: 14 residues. The germline V gene has CDR1 SGHTA and CDR2 FQGTGA. With 5 bases removed from V and 4 bases from J, the gap between germline ends came to 12 bases. CDR3 in DNA: TGTGCCAGCAGCCCCCTTGAGGGGTACAATGAGCAGTTCTTC. It encodes CASSPLEGYNEQFF. Filled out from reference TRBV7-3 and TRBJ2-1, the complete variable domain reads GAGVSQTPSNKVTEKGKYVELRCDPISGHTALYWYRQSLGQGPEFLIYFQGTGAADDSGLPNDRFFAVRPEGSVSTLKIQRTERGDSAVYLCASSPLEGYNEQFFGPGTRLTVL.

This clonotype was seen a single time. This chain connects TRBV30 to TRBJ2-2; the D is unclear. Germline V CDR1 and CDR2: GTSNPN, SVGIG (reference sequence). The V end lost 2 bases, the J end lost 6 bases, and 16 bases lay between the germline ends. The CDR3 has 15 amino acids. CDR3 loop: CAWSRLISEPGELFF. DNA of the CDR3: TGTGCCTGGAGTAGGCTCATTTCAGAACCCGGGGAGCTGTTTTTT.

This clonotype was counted at least ten times. The chain combines TRBV2 with TRBJ2-3, with D unclear. Per germline, CDR1 SNHLY and CDR2 FYNNEI. Trimming removed 1 base from V and 3 bases from J, with 5 bases in between. The CDR3 length is 13 residues. CDR3 protein: CASSEGTTDTQYF. The CDR3 nucleotides read TGTGCCAGCAGTGAAGGGACGACAGATACGCAGTATTTT.

The chain combines TRBV3-1 with TRBJ2-2; TRBD2 matches at 7 bases. The trim removed 1 base at V and 5 bases at J, leaving 4 bases unmatched. Germline V gene lookup returns CDR1 LGHDT and CDR2 YNNKEL (reference sequence). This CDR3 region has 15 residues. The CDR3 DNA sequence: TGTGCCAGCAGCCAAGGGGGAGGGCGAACCGGGGAGCTGTTTTTT. This codes for CASSQGGGRTGELFF.

This clonotype was found many times. This CDR3 reads CASSPNGGNRGYGYTF. CDR3 bases: TGCGCCAGCAGCCCAAACGGAGGGAATCGAGGCTATGGCTACACCTTC. This rearrangement joins TRBV4-3 to TRBJ1-2; no clear D gene. CDR3 length: 16 residues. CDR1 is LGHNA, CDR2 YSLEER, per germline. V dropped 4 bases and J dropped 4 bases, with 19 bases sitting between them.